Listed below are T cell receptor beta chains from one sample, sequenced in a study of blood T cell repertoires in COVID-19. TCRdb's table, derived via immunoSEQ multiplex PCR, lists solely in-frame clones and lacks some. The sample yields some 150,000 clones, 70% to 85% seen once. Sequencing used PBMCs or T cells enriched from blood (not recorded which). The receptors were gathered from a man in his fifties who had recovered from COVID-19. Each CDR3 is given with its conserved first and last residue. The order of the fields is CDR3 length, D gene, J gene, V gene, clone size, CDR3 DNA, CDR3 protein. The D gene is left open where the match is weak. Clone size is shown for a subset of rows, as once, few, many or a class of expanded clone.

15 | . | TRBJ2-7 | TRBV11-2 | once | TGTGCCAGCAGCCCTAGAGTAGCGTACTCCTACGAGCAGTACTTC | CASSPRVAYSYEQYF
14 | TRBD2 | TRBJ2-1 | TRBV4-1 | . | TGCGCCAGCAGCCGGGGACTAGCGGGGGATGAGCAGTTCTTC | CASSRGLAGDEQFF
15 | . | TRBJ2-7 | TRBV7-6 | . | TGTGCCAGCGCAGAAGACAGCTTGAGCTCCTACGAGCAGTACTTC | CASAEDSLSSYEQYF
16 | TRBD2 | TRBJ2-2 | TRBV6-4 | . | TGTGCCAGCAGTGTTCAAAGCGGGGGAAACACCGGGGAGCTGTTTTTT | CASSVQSGGNTGELFF
17 | TRBD1 | TRBJ1-2 | TRBV7-9 | . | TGTGCCAGCAGCTTACCCCCGCAGGGGGCGGGGAGATATGGCTACACCTTC | CASSLPPQGAGRYGYTF
13 | . | TRBJ1-2 | TRBV5-1 | . | TGCGCCAGCCGGATGGCGGAGGGCCATGGCTACACCTTC | CASRMAEGHGYTF
16 | TRBD1 | TRBJ1-4 | TRBV7-9 | . | TGTGCCAGCATAAAGACAGGGGGCAGGTTGAACGAAAAACTGTTTTTT | CASIKTGGRLNEKLFF
13 | . | TRBJ2-1 | TRBV3-1/TRBV3-2 | . | TGTGCCAGCAGCTCTCTTGGGCAGCATGAGCAGTTCTTC | CASSSLGQHEQFF
16 | . | TRBJ1-5 | TRBV6-2/TRBV6-3 | . | TGTGCCAGCAGTTACGCCAGGGTTCCAGGTTATCAGCCCCAGCATTTT | CASSYARVPGYQPQHF
13 | . | TRBJ1-2 | TRBV19 | . | TGTGCCAGTAGTCCAACAGGGCTCTATGGCTACACCTTC | CASSPTGLYGYTF
17 | TRBD1 | TRBJ1-6 | TRBV27 | . | TGTGCCAGCAGTCCCCCACAGGGGAGCTCCTATAATTCACCCCTCCACTTT | CASSPPQGSSYNSPLHF
14 | . | TRBJ1-4 | TRBV27 | . | TGTGCCAGCACCGTTACAGGGAAGGATGAAAAACTGTTTTTT | CASTVTGKDEKLFF
15 | . | TRBJ2-6 | TRBV19 | . | TGTGCCAGTAGTATAAGCAGGGGCGGGGCCAACGTCCTGACTTTC | CASSISRGGANVLTF
15 | . | TRBJ1-6 | TRBV4-3 | . | TGCGCCAGTTCTCACCGCGGGGGGGATAATTCACCCCTCCACTTT | CASSHRGGDNSPLHF
16 | TRBD2 | TRBJ2-3 | TRBV9 | . | TGTGCCAGCAGCGAGGAGCCGGGACTAGTCACAGATACGCAGTATTTT | CASSEEPGLVTDTQYF
13 | . | TRBJ2-5 | TRBV24-1 | . | TGTGCCACTCAGGGTCACGGGAGAGAGACCCAGTACTTC | CATQGHGRETQYF
13 | TRBD1 | TRBJ1-2 | TRBV29-1 | . | TGCAGCGTTGAAGAACAGGGGGCGGGTGGCTACACCTTC | CSVEEQGAGGYTF
14 | . | TRBJ2-7 | TRBV6-5 | . | TGTGTCAGCAGTCCCCGGGTCCTCGGCTACGAGCAGTACTTC | CVSSPRVLGYEQYF
12 | . | TRBJ2-1 | TRBV12-3/TRBV12-4 | . | TGTGCCAGCAGCGAGGACGGGGATGAGCAGTTCTTC | CASSEDGDEQFF
18 | TRBD1 | TRBJ1-3 | TRBV5-1 | . | TGCGCCAGCAGCTCAACACCGGGACAGGGGAGCTCTGGAAACACCATATATTTT | CASSSTPGQGSSGNTIYF
14 | TRBD1 | TRBJ1-2 | TRBV5-5 | once | TGTGCCAGCAGCCAGGGGCAGGGGGCGGGCGGCTACACCTTC | CASSQGQGAGGYTF
21 | TRBD2 | TRBJ2-1 | TRBV19 | . | TGTGCCAGTAGCAAACTTAAACCTTTGGGACTAGCGGGGGGAACCTACAATGAGCAGTTCTTC | CASSKLKPLGLAGGTYNEQFF
15 | TRBD1 | TRBJ2-4 | TRBV7-9 | . | TGTGCCAGCAGCTCATACCGGGACAGAAAAAACATTCAGTACTTC | CASSSYRDRKNIQYF
16 | . | TRBJ2-2 | TRBV14 | . | TGTGCCAGCAGCCCCCAAAGAGGGCGGAGCACCGGGGAGCTGTTTTTT | CASSPQRGRSTGELFF
12 | TRBD1 | TRBJ2-7 | TRBV6-2/TRBV6-3 | . | TGTGCCAGCAGTTCACAGGGGGCTAATCAGTACTTC | CASSSQGANQYF
16 | . | TRBJ2-1 | TRBV15 | . | TGTGCCACCAGCAAAACCGGGGGGCGCGACTACAATGAGCAGTTCTTC | CATSKTGGRDYNEQFF
15 | . | TRBJ1-2 | TRBV7-2 | . | TGTGCCAGCAGCTTAAGGGCGGAGGCCACCTATGGCTACACCTTC | CASSLRAEATYGYTF
14 | . | TRBJ2-3 | TRBV4-3 | . | TGCGCCAGCAGCCAACTAGATAGCACAGATACGCAGTATTTT | CASSQLDSTDTQYF
17 | . | TRBJ1-6 | TRBV12-5 | . | TGTGCTAGTGGTTTGGTACCCCCCCCCAGGGTGGGTTCACCCCTCCACTTT | CASGLVPPPRVGSPLHF
15 | . | TRBJ2-1 | TRBV7-2 | few | TGTGCCAGCAGCCCGAGACTAAACCCGAGCAATGAGCAGTTCTTC | CASSPRLNPSNEQFF
16 | TRBD1 | TRBJ2-2 | TRBV7-2 | few | TGTGCCAGCACCCAAGGCCGGGACAGACAGACCGGGGAGCTGTTTTTT | CASTQGRDRQTGELFF
16 | TRBD1 | TRBJ1-1 | TRBV4-1 | . | TGCGCCAGCAGCCAAGCCCAGAGGACAGGGGGGGGTGAAGCTTTCTTT | CASSQAQRTGGGEAFF
15 | . | TRBJ1-1 | TRBV7-2 | . | TGTGCCAGCAGCTTAGGGGGGGGAATTGGCACTGAAGCTTTCTTT | CASSLGGGIGTEAFF
17 | TRBD1 | TRBJ1-4 | TRBV3-1/TRBV3-2 | . | TGTGCCAGCAGCCAAGGGCTAGACAGGGGCCTTAATGAAAAACTGTTTTTT | CASSQGLDRGLNEKLFF
14 | TRBD1 | TRBJ1-2 | TRBV18 | . | TGTGCCAGCTCATCGGACAGGGGAAACTATGGCTACACCTTC | CASSSDRGNYGYTF
15 | TRBD2 | TRBJ2-5 | TRBV5-1 | . | TGCGCCAGCAGCTTTAGCGGGGGGGCCGAAGAGACCCAGTACTTC | CASSFSGGAEETQYF
18 | . | TRBJ2-3 | TRBV6-1 | . | TGTGCCAGCAGTGATCTTACAGGGCAAGGCCCAGGGACAGATACGCAGTATTTT | CASSDLTGQGPGTDTQYF
14 | . | TRBJ1-1 | TRBV14 | . | TGTGCCAGCACCCCGTCAGACATTTACACTGAAGCTTTCTTT | CASTPSDIYTEAFF
17 | TRBD2 | TRBJ2-5 | TRBV4-2 | once | TGTGCCAGCAGCCAAGGGGGGGGTTTGAGCAGCCAAGAGACCCAGTACTTC | CASSQGGGLSSQETQYF
15 | . | TRBJ1-2 | TRBV3-1/TRBV3-2 | few | TGTGCCAGCAGCCAAGAGTGGGGGCGCGGGGGTGGCTACACCTTC | CASSQEWGRGGGYTF
16 | TRBD1 | TRBJ1-5 | TRBV3-1/TRBV3-2 | once | TGTGCCAGCAGCCAAGGAGACAGGGTGATAAGTCAGCCCCAGCATTTT | CASSQGDRVISQPQHF
16 | . | TRBJ2-1 | TRBV2 | . | TGTGCCAGCAGTGCGGAACAGGGCCGAGGAGGCTATGAGCAGTTCTTC | CASSAEQGRGGYEQFF
12 | . | TRBJ2-7 | TRBV6-6 | . | TGTGCCAGCAGATCCGAGATCTACGAGCAGTACTTC | CASRSEIYEQYF
15 | TRBD1 | TRBJ1-2 | TRBV4-3 | . | TGCGCCAGCAGCCAACAAGGGACAGGGAACTATGGCTACACCTTC | CASSQQGTGNYGYTF
18 | TRBD2 | TRBJ2-2 | TRBV3-1/TRBV3-2 | . | TGTGCCAGCAGCCTAGGGACTAGCGGGGGGGCGAACACCGGGGAGCTGTTTTTT | CASSLGTSGGANTGELFF
12 | . | TRBJ2-7 | TRBV30 | once | TGTGCCTGGAAAGCGCTCTCCTACGAGCAGTACTTC | CAWKALSYEQYF
14 | . | TRBJ1-2 | TRBV5-1 | . | TGCGCCAGCAGCCCGAAAGTAGCTAACTATGGCTACACCTTC | CASSPKVANYGYTF
15 | TRBD2 | TRBJ2-1 | TRBV6-5 | . | TGTGCCAGCAGCCTCAGTGGGCGGGGGGTGTATGAGCAGTTCTTC | CASSLSGRGVYEQFF
16 | TRBD2 | TRBJ2-5 | TRBV12-5 | . | TGTGCTAGTGGTGCTGGTAGCGGGGGCCAACAAGAGACCCAGTACTTC | CASGAGSGGQQETQYF
13 | TRBD2 | TRBJ2-7 | TRBV18 | few | TGTGCCAGCGCTACCGGGACTAGCTACGAGCAGTACTTC | CASATGTSYEQYF
17 | TRBD2 | TRBJ2-3 | TRBV7-9 | . | TGTGCCAGCAGCTTAAGCGGGGGGGCCGCTAGCACAGATACGCAGTATTTT | CASSLSGGAASTDTQYF
15 | TRBD1 | TRBJ1-2 | TRBV5-5 | . | TGTGCCAGCAGTCGGGACAGCAGACCGAACTATGGCTACACCTTC | CASSRDSRPNYGYTF
13 | TRBD1 | TRBJ1-2 | TRBV19 | . | TGTGCCAGTCGCCGGGACAGGGTGGAAGGCTACACCTTC | CASRRDRVEGYTF
14 | . | TRBJ2-1 | TRBV27 | . | TGTGCCAGCAGTACCCCCGGCTCAGGCAATGAGCAGTTCTTC | CASSTPGSGNEQFF
13 | . | TRBJ1-5 | TRBV3-1/TRBV3-2 | . | TGTGCCAGCAGCGGAACAGGGAATCAGCCCCAGCATTTT | CASSGTGNQPQHF